This T cell receptor (beta chain) was identified in a study of blood T cell repertoires in COVID-19. Overall study: T cells, B-cell-depleted T cells, or PBMCs provided the cDNA or gDNA that served as material.

Authors' methods: Reference gene primer amplification in the assay estimated nucleated cell counts. This table comes from immunoSEQ multiplex PCR, and its TCRdb copy is limited to in-frame clones, with some not included. V, J and clone size were drawn from that table, and D and trimming were deduced from the DNA. This sample has over 250,000 clones, with approximately 78% found just once. Clinical history as reported by participants underpinned cohort assignment. The germline V gene has CDR1 LGHDT and CDR2 YNNKEL (reference sequence). The V segment lost 0 bases and the J segment 5 bases; nucleotides outside the gene matches: 3. CDR3 length: 14 residues.

The source is a man aged 40-50 years who had been exposed to COVID-19. The material sequenced was PBMCs or T cells enriched from blood (not recorded which). This chain connects TRBV3-1 (or the pseudogene TRBV3-2) to TRBJ2-5; 7 bases align to TRBD2. CDR3 loop: CASSQELAWETQYF. The CDR3 DNA reads TGTGCCAGCAGCCAAGAACTAGCGTGGGAGACCCAGTACTTC.